This paragraph reports one TCR beta chain. The table came from immunoSEQ multiplex PCR; TCRdb's copy has only in-frame clones and leaves some out. The data show some 130,000 clones, with roughly 86% seen just once and approximately 6% held by the top ten. This specimen belongs to a study of T cell responses to AZD1222 COVID-19 vaccine. V lost 4 bases and J 3 bases, leaving 7 bases between the germline ends. CDR3 size: 13 residues. Germline V gene lookup returns CDR1 MDHEN and CDR2 SYDVKM. The material sequenced was peripheral blood, taken 28 days after the second AZD1222 dose. This sequence joins TRBV28 and TRBJ1-5, with D unresolved. This receptor was obtained from an adult who received the AZD1222 COVID-19 vaccine. CDR3 nucleotide sequence: TGTGCCAGCAGTTGGGGTAACAATCAGCCCCAGCATTTT. It is translated as CASSWGNNQPQHF.